Below are 18 T cell receptor beta chains sequenced from a single sample in a study of shared T cell receptors in the human thymus. Libraries were prepared by immunoSEQ multiplex PCR; TCRdb keeps only in-frame clonotypes and omits some of them. The sample has approximately 490,000 clones, approximately 78% seen once. The same data also contributed to another study, on human thymus T cells.

Sequencing input: thymocytes. The receptors stem from a boy under two years old with a congenital heart defect.

The chain has TRBV14 and TRBJ2-1; the D gene is possibly TRBD2 (5 bases). The length of the CDR3 is 19 residues. Germline assignment: CDR1 SGHDN and CDR2 FVKESK. V shed 1 base and J shed 0 bases, with 19 bases lying between them. CDR3: CASSQVGGRKKRSYNEQFF. The CDR3 DNA sequence: TGTGCCAGCAGCCAAGTCGGAGGACGGAAGAAACGCTCCTACAATGAGCAGTTCTTC.

This rearrangement joins TRBV18 to TRBJ1-2; TRBD1 matches at 7 bases. This CDR3 has 14 amino acids. CDR1 and CDR2 from the germline V gene are KGHSH and LQKENI. J gave up 0 bases and V 8 bases, and 6 bases lay outside the gene matches. The CDR3: CASQGTAANYGYTF. Here the CDR3 DNA reads TGTGCCAGCCAGGGGACAGCCGCTAACTATGGCTACACCTTC.

The rearrangement joins TRBV2 to TRBJ2-1; the match to TRBD2 covers 13 bases. V shed 3 bases and J 0 bases; nucleotides not matched to a gene: 8. CDR3 size: 19 residues. CDR1 is SNHLY, CDR2 FYNNEI, per germline. DNA for the CDR3: TGTGCCAGCAGTGAGGGGACTAGCGGGGAGCAGGACTCCTACAATGAGCAGTTCTTC. This codes for CASSEGTSGEQDSYNEQFF.

The V and J genes are TRBV7-3 and TRBJ2-7; D might be TRBD1 (5 bases). Germline-derived CDR1 and CDR2 are SGHTA and FQGTGA. The CDR3 runs 12 residues. V lost 5 bases, J lost 6 bases, and 11 bases lay in between. The CDR3 DNA reads as TGTGCCAGCAGCCTTTTAGACAGCGAGCAGTACTTC. Residues: CASSLLDSEQYF.

V is TRBV6-1 and J is TRBJ1-2, with 7 bases matching TRBD1. The V gene's germline CDR1 is MNHNS and CDR2 SASEGT. V was clipped by 6 bases and J by 4 bases; unmatched bases: 5. There are 13 residues in the CDR3. The CDR3 sequence is CASSYRGGYGYTF. CDR3 in DNA: TGTGCCAGCAGCTACAGGGGTGGCTATGGCTACACCTTC.

The chain is built from TRBV6-1 and TRBJ2-7; perhaps TRBD1 as D (5 bases). CDR3 length: 16 residues. The germline V gene encodes CDR1 MNHNS and CDR2 SASEGT. The V end was cut by 2 bases, the J end by 2 bases, with 16 bases between. CDR3 nucleotide sequence: TGTGCCAGCAGTGAACTGGGGCGACAGAGACCCTACGAGCAGTACTTC. Its translation: CASSELGRQRPYEQYF.

The rearrangement links TRBV11-2 to TRBJ2-1; 10 nucleotides agree with TRBD2. Germline trimming cut 1 base from V and 7 bases from J; bases unmatched to any gene: 4. Germline lookup yields CDR1 SGHAT and CDR2 FQNNGV. The CDR3 sequence is 15 residues long. The CDR3 nucleotides read TGTGCCAGCAGCTTAGCGGGACTAGCGCTTAATGAGCAGTTCTTC. Translating it yields CASSLAGLALNEQFF.

This clone was recorded once. V and J are TRBV6-1 and TRBJ2-1, with a possible D match to TRBD2 (6 bases). V was shortened by 3 bases and J by 10 bases, with 28 bases between the two germline ends. Germline V gene data show CDR1 as MNHNS and CDR2 as SASEGT. The CDR3 extends over 18 amino acids. CDR3 in DNA: TGTGCCAGCAGTGACCCACAACAGGCTGGAGGGCCCCCCGGGGAGCAGTTCTTC. Amino acid sequence: CASSDPQQAGGPPGEQFF.

This clone was counted a few times. This chain links TRBV12-1 with TRBJ2-7; the table names TRBD2, a call not compared with the DNA. TRBV12-1 is assigned pseudogene status. This CDR3 is 14 amino acids long. In nucleotides, the CDR3 is TGTGCCAGCATCGACAGCGGGAGGGGCCGCGAGCAGTACTTC. Translation: CASIDSGRGREQYF.

The genes are TRBV29-1 and TRBJ2-5, with 11 bases fitting TRBD2. Germline CDR1 and CDR2: SQVTM and ANQGSEA. This CDR3 spans 16 amino acids. The V segment lost 7 bases and the J segment 5 bases; nucleotides outside the gene matches: 15. The CDR3 sequence: CSAGVSGRALWETQYF. In DNA form, the CDR3 reads TGCAGCGCTGGGGTTAGCGGGAGGGCCCTCTGGGAGACCCAGTACTTC.

This clone was counted a few times. The rearrangement joins TRBV4-2 to TRBJ2-1; perhaps TRBD1 as D (6 bases). V was clipped by 1 base and J by 8 bases, with 6 bases between them. The germline V gene has CDR1 LGHNA and CDR2 YNFKEQ. The CDR3 has 12 amino acids. CDR3 coding DNA: TGTGCCAGCAGCCAAGCAGGGGATGAGCAGTTCTTC. Translation gives CASSQAGDEQFF.

The chain combines TRBV7-2 with TRBJ2-7, with 10 bases matching TRBD2. Germline V gives CDR1 SGHTA, CDR2 FQGNSA. This CDR3 region has 16 residues. Trimming at V came to 1 base and at J to 0 bases, leaving 3 bases not matched to a gene. The CDR3 reads CASSLGLAGDSYEQYF. The CDR3 region has the DNA TGTGCCAGCAGCTTAGGCCTAGCGGGGGACTCCTACGAGCAGTACTTC.

The rearrangement uses TRBV28 and TRBJ1-2; D not certain. Germline V CDR1 and CDR2: MDHEN, SYDVKM. V lost 5 bases to trimming and J lost 1 base, with 17 bases between them. CDR3 length: 16 amino acids. CDR3 nucleotide sequence: TGTGCCAGCAGTATGCCTACAGAACCCCTTAACTATGGCTACACCTTC. Its translation is CASSMPTEPLNYGYTF.

The chain joins TRBV4-3 to TRBJ2-3; 9 positions agree with TRBD2. V lost 2 bases and J lost 2; bases outside the gene matches: 20. The CDR3 extends over 21 amino acids. Per germline, CDR1 LGHNA and CDR2 YSLEER. CDR3 DNA: TGCGCCAGCAGCCAACCCCTGGGGAACAGGGCGGCTAGCGGGAACACAGATACGCAGTATTTT. As protein: CASSQPLGNRAASGNTDTQYF.

V and J are TRBV2 and TRBJ2-5, with 9 bases fitting TRBD1. The germline gives CDR1 SNHLY, CDR2 FYNNEI. The CDR3 is made up of 14 amino acids. The junction had 7 bases not matched to a gene; V was cut back by 5 bases and J by 6 bases. The CDR3 spells CASSLGDREKTQYF. The CDR3 DNA reads as TGTGCCAGCAGTCTGGGGGACAGGGAGAAGACCCAGTACTTC. The full variable domain, completed using reference TRBV2 and TRBJ2-5, is EPEVTQTPSHQVTQMGQEVILRCVPISNHLYFYWYRQILGQKVEFLVSFYNNEISEKSEIFDDQFSVERPDGSNFTLKIRSTKLEDSAMYFCASSLGDREKTQYFGPGTRLLVL.

The chain uses TRBV28 and TRBJ2-2, with D perhaps matching TRBD1 (6 bases). CDR1 is MDHEN and CDR2 is SYDVKM in the germline V gene. V lost 3 bases and J lost 3, with 14 bases in between. The CDR3 has 16 residues. CDR3 nucleotide sequence: TGTGCCAGCAGTTTTACCATTACAGGGCACACCGGGGAGCTGTTTTTT. Amino acids: CASSFTITGHTGELFF.

The chain employs TRBV6-4 and TRBJ1-1; 7 bases align to TRBD1. In germline, CDR1 is MRHNA, CDR2 SNTAGT. Unmatched junction bases numbered 2, after V lost 4 bases and J lost 3 bases. This CDR3 spans 13 amino acids. CDR3 sequence reads: CASSATGDTEAFF. CDR3 coding DNA: TGTGCCAGCAGTGCCACAGGGGACACTGAAGCTTTCTTT.

The chain is built from TRBV2 and TRBJ2-1, with 11 bases lining up with TRBD2. CDR1 is SNHLY and CDR2 is FYNNEI in the germline V gene. With V trimmed by 8 bases and J by 2 bases, 2 bases remained unmatched. The CDR3 contains 14 residues. CDR3 region: CASRSGRAYNEQFF. In DNA form, the CDR3 reads TGTGCCAGCCGTAGCGGGAGGGCCTACAATGAGCAGTTCTTC.